Listed below are T cell receptor beta chains from one sample, sequenced in a study of cytomegalovirus exposure and HLA in healthy donors. Libraries were prepared by immunoSEQ multiplex PCR; TCRdb keeps only in-frame clonotypes and omits some of them. The data contain 65,000 to 90,000 clones, about 75% of them singletons. Source material: PBMCs. The receptors were sampled from an older man in good health and CMV-seronegative. CDR3s include the opening cysteine and the closing phenylalanine or tryptophan. Fields, in order: D gene, clone size, V gene, J gene, CDR3 protein, CDR3 DNA. A D gene is named only where the DNA matches it firmly. Expanded clones are given a class, and other clones once, few, many or no size at all.

d_call: TRBD1; clone_size: NA; v_call: TRBV9; j_call: TRBJ1-6; cdr3_aa: CASSESGTGTPLHF; cdr3_nt: TGTGCCAGCAGCGAATCCGGGACAGGGACACCCCTCCACTTT
d_call: TRBD1; clone_size: NA; v_call: TRBV19; j_call: TRBJ2-2; cdr3_aa: CASSITGGFTGELFF; cdr3_nt: TGTGCCAGTAGTATTACAGGGGGCTTCACCGGGGAGCTGTTTTTT
d_call: TRBD1; clone_size: NA; v_call: TRBV30; j_call: TRBJ1-4; cdr3_aa: CAWSLGTGAGGEKLFF; cdr3_nt: TGTGCCTGGAGTCTGGGGACAGGGGCGGGTGGTGAAAAACTGTTTTTT
d_call: NA; clone_size: NA; v_call: TRBV19; j_call: TRBJ2-5; cdr3_aa: CASSIGLVRGGVETQYF; cdr3_nt: TGTGCCAGTAGTATCGGGTTGGTGAGGGGGGGCGTGGAGACCCAGTACTTC
d_call: TRBD1; clone_size: NA; v_call: TRBV27; j_call: TRBJ1-1; cdr3_aa: CASSLSGGEWTEAFF; cdr3_nt: TGTGCCAGCAGTTTATCAGGGGGCGAGTGGACTGAAGCTTTCTTT
d_call: TRBD1; clone_size: NA; v_call: TRBV4-3; j_call: TRBJ1-2; cdr3_aa: CASSQDHMAGGLRGYTF; cdr3_nt: TGCGCCAGCAGCCAAGATCACATGGCAGGGGGCCTTCGGGGCTACACCTTC
d_call: NA; clone_size: NA; v_call: TRBV28; j_call: TRBJ1-6; cdr3_aa: CASSSPQGGNSPLHF; cdr3_nt: TGTGCCAGCAGTTCCCCACAGGGCGGTAATTCACCCCTCCACTTT
d_call: NA; clone_size: NA; v_call: TRBV21-1; j_call: TRBJ2-4; cdr3_aa: CASSKARSDRNIQYF; cdr3_nt: TGTGCCAGCAGCAAAGCGCGGTCAGACAGAAACATTCAGTACTTC
d_call: NA; clone_size: few; v_call: TRBV7-2; j_call: TRBJ2-1; cdr3_aa: CASSFSSGVNYNEQFF; cdr3_nt: TGTGCCAGCAGCTTTTCGAGCGGAGTTAATTACAATGAGCAGTTCTTC
d_call: NA; clone_size: once; v_call: TRBV6-5; j_call: TRBJ2-7; cdr3_aa: CASSKTTGYEQYF; cdr3_nt: TGTGCCAGCAGTAAAACGACTGGCTACGAGCAGTACTTC
d_call: TRBD1; clone_size: few; v_call: TRBV6-5; j_call: TRBJ2-7; cdr3_aa: CASSYRGQGTYEQYF; cdr3_nt: TGTGCCAGCAGTTACCGTGGACAGGGGACCTACGAGCAGTACTTC
d_call: TRBD2; clone_size: once; v_call: TRBV15; j_call: TRBJ2-7; cdr3_aa: CATRYLAGGTYEQYF; cdr3_nt: TGTGCCACCAGGTACCTAGCGGGAGGGACCTACGAGCAGTACTTC
d_call: NA; clone_size: NA; v_call: TRBV9; j_call: TRBJ1-2; cdr3_aa: CASSAGGVGYTF; cdr3_nt: TGTGCCAGCAGCGCGGGGGGGGTAGGCTACACCTTC
d_call: NA; clone_size: NA; v_call: TRBV28; j_call: TRBJ1-6; cdr3_aa: CASSFEVGVGNSPLHF; cdr3_nt: TGTGCCAGCAGTTTTGAGGTGGGAGTCGGCAATTCACCCCTCCACTTT
d_call: TRBD1; clone_size: few; v_call: TRBV5-8; j_call: TRBJ2-1; cdr3_aa: CASSIQGSSYNEQFF; cdr3_nt: TGTGCCAGCAGCATACAGGGGAGCTCCTACAATGAGCAGTTCTTC
d_call: TRBD2; clone_size: NA; v_call: TRBV7-9; j_call: TRBJ2-1; cdr3_aa: CASSLGVGSGGKNEQFF; cdr3_nt: TGTGCCAGCAGCTTAGGGGTTGGGTCGGGAGGTAAAAATGAGCAGTTCTTC
d_call: NA; clone_size: NA; v_call: TRBV6-6; j_call: TRBJ2-7; cdr3_aa: CASSFLQGTNYEQYF; cdr3_nt: TGTGCCAGCAGTTTTCTCCAGGGCACCAACTACGAGCAGTACTTC
d_call: TRBD2; clone_size: once; v_call: TRBV30; j_call: TRBJ2-2; cdr3_aa: CAWSGPGGGTGELFF; cdr3_nt: TGTGCCTGGAGTGGTCCGGGGGGGGGCACCGGGGAGCTGTTTTTT
d_call: NA; clone_size: NA; v_call: TRBV30; j_call: TRBJ2-7; cdr3_aa: CAWSVWESYEQYF; cdr3_nt: TGTGCCTGGAGTGTTTGGGAGTCCTACGAGCAGTACTTC
d_call: NA; clone_size: NA; v_call: TRBV29-1; j_call: TRBJ2-2; cdr3_aa: CSVERGRSTGELFF; cdr3_nt: TGCAGCGTTGAAAGGGGTCGGTCCACCGGGGAGCTGTTTTTT